The text below deals with one T cell receptor (beta chain). The antigen is not known. These data belong to a study of T cells in Graves' hyperthyroidism and ophthalmopathy. Overall study results and limits: Most thyroid clonotypes that were expanded above 0.001 also turned up in blood.

Patients were excluded for uncontrolled infection, other autoimmune disease, pregnancy or lactation. Amplification of TCR beta CDR3 regions used RNA as the template. A set of HTBI primers served as the primers for a first-round RT-PCR of the TCR CDR3. A single record per CDR3 protein comes from TCRdb applying MiXCR to the multiplex PCR reads. The profile shows 480,000 or so distinct CDR3 sequences, around 43% of them singletons. Deletions cut 6 bases from V and 1 base from J, with 24 bases between. Germline loops: CDR1 SGHVT, CDR2 SQSDAQ. This CDR3 region has 18 residues. Sequencing was carried out using peripheral blood or thyroid tissue (not recorded which). The gene calls are TRBV7-4 and TRBJ1-1; TRBD1 is a possible D gene (5 bases). This sequence was found in an adult woman with Graves' disease, either hyperthyroidism or ophthalmopathy (not recorded which). CDR3 region: CASSYSARVWGRNTEAFF. The CDR3 DNA reads TGTGCCAGCAGTTACTCGGCCCGGGTTTGGGGGAGGAACACTGAAGCTTTCTTT.